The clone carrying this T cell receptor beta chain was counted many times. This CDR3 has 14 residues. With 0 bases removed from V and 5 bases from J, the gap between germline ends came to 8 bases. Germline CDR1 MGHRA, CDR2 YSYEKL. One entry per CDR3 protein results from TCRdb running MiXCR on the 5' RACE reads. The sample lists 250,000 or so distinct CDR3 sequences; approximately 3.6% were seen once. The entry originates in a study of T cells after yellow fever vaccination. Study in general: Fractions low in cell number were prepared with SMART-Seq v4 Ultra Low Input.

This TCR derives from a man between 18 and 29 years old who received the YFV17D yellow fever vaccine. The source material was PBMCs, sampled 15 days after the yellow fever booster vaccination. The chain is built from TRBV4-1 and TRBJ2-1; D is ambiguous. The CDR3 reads CASSQEWKNNEQFF. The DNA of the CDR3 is TGCGCCAGCAGCCAAGAGTGGAAAAACAATGAGCAGTTCTTC.